This is a list of T cell receptor beta chains from one sample in a study of early T cells in non-severe SARS-CoV-2 infection. From the 5' RACE reads, TCRdb called clonotypes with MiXCR, one entry per CDR3 protein. The sample consists of roughly 65,000 distinct CDR3 sequences, less than 15% of them appearing once. Sequencing used whole blood. All receptors derive from an adult who was a healthcare worker with PCR-confirmed SARS-CoV-2 infection or an uninfected control (not recorded which). The CDR3 runs from the conserved cysteine through the conserved F or W. The D gene is left open where the match is weak. The size of a clone is reported for some rows only, either as once, few or many, or as a class for expanded clones.

cdr3_nt: TGTGCCAGCAGTATCAAGTTAGGCTATGGCTACACCTTC; cdr3_aa: CASSIKLGYGYTF; clone_size: many; d_call: -; j_call: TRBJ1-2; v_call: TRBV2
cdr3_nt: TGTGCCAGCGGCAGGCGGAGAGAAAAACTGTTTTTT; cdr3_aa: CASGRRREKLFF; clone_size: -; d_call: -; j_call: TRBJ1-4; v_call: TRBV6-5
cdr3_nt: TGTGCCAGCAGAGAATATACAGGGGATTTTCGAGCTTTCTTT; cdr3_aa: CASREYTGDFRAFF; clone_size: -; d_call: TRBD1; j_call: TRBJ1-1; v_call: TRBV6-5
cdr3_nt: TGTGCCAGCAGTATAAAAGGGGGTCGGCAGACCCAGTACTTC; cdr3_aa: CASSIKGGRQTQYF; clone_size: -; d_call: -; j_call: TRBJ2-5; v_call: TRBV2
cdr3_nt: TGTGCCAGTGGGCCGGGACGTAGCTTCTCTGGGGCCAACGTCCTGACTTTC; cdr3_aa: CASGPGRSFSGANVLTF; clone_size: many; d_call: -; j_call: TRBJ2-6; v_call: TRBV11-2
cdr3_nt: TGCGCCAGCAGCCAAGATTGGGGGTACTACGAGCAGTACTTC; cdr3_aa: CASSQDWGYYEQYF; clone_size: -; d_call: -; j_call: TRBJ2-7; v_call: TRBV4-3
cdr3_nt: TGTGCCAGCAGCCCCTGGAGGTATACGCAGTATTTT; cdr3_aa: CASSPWRYTQYF; clone_size: many; d_call: -; j_call: TRBJ2-3; v_call: TRBV11-2
cdr3_nt: TGTGCCAGCAGCCAAGATATCACAAGCTCCTACAATGAGCAGTTCTTC; cdr3_aa: CASSQDITSSYNEQFF; clone_size: few; d_call: -; j_call: TRBJ2-1; v_call: TRBV3-1
cdr3_nt: TGTGCCAGCAGCGGAGGTTTTCCAATAGCCAAAAACATTCAGTACTTC; cdr3_aa: CASSGGFPIAKNIQYF; clone_size: many; d_call: -; j_call: TRBJ2-4; v_call: TRBV5-6
cdr3_nt: TGTGCCAGCAGCTTGGTGGCTGGGGGAAACACCATATATTTT; cdr3_aa: CASSLVAGGNTIYF; clone_size: many; d_call: -; j_call: TRBJ1-3; v_call: TRBV5-8
cdr3_nt: TGTGCCAGCAGTTACAGGTTGGCCCGGGGAACAGATACGCAGTATTTT; cdr3_aa: CASSYRLARGTDTQYF; clone_size: -; d_call: -; j_call: TRBJ2-3; v_call: TRBV6-6
cdr3_nt: TGCAGTGCTAGAGGGCAGGGGGATGAAAAACTGTTTTTT; cdr3_aa: CSARGQGDEKLFF; clone_size: many; d_call: TRBD1; j_call: TRBJ1-4; v_call: TRBV20-1
cdr3_nt: TGCGCCAGCAGCTTCTCCGCAGGGTTAGGGTACGAGCAGTACTTC; cdr3_aa: CASSFSAGLGYEQYF; clone_size: many; d_call: -; j_call: TRBJ2-7; v_call: TRBV5-1
cdr3_nt: TGCAGTGCTCCTAGGACTAGCGGGGGGGCCAGGGATACGCAGTATTTT; cdr3_aa: CSAPRTSGGARDTQYF; clone_size: -; d_call: TRBD2; j_call: TRBJ2-3; v_call: TRBV20-1
cdr3_nt: TGTGCCTGGAGGCCGGGCCCTCCTTATGGCTACACCTTC; cdr3_aa: CAWRPGPPYGYTF; clone_size: -; d_call: -; j_call: TRBJ1-2; v_call: TRBV30
cdr3_nt: TGTGCCAGCTGCCGGGCCAACCAAGAGACCCAGTACTTC; cdr3_aa: CASCRANQETQYF; clone_size: -; d_call: -; j_call: TRBJ2-5; v_call: TRBV3-1
cdr3_nt: TGTGCCAGCAGCCATCGACGGCTCTCTGGGGCCAACGTCCTGACTTTC; cdr3_aa: CASSHRRLSGANVLTF; clone_size: many; d_call: -; j_call: TRBJ2-6; v_call: TRBV5-4
cdr3_nt: TGCAGCGTTGAAATGGCAGCCACCTACAATGAGCAGTTCTTC; cdr3_aa: CSVEMAATYNEQFF; clone_size: many; d_call: -; j_call: TRBJ2-1; v_call: TRBV29-1
cdr3_nt: TGCGCCAGCAGCCAAGGACGGTCCGTCTACGAGCAGTACTTC; cdr3_aa: CASSQGRSVYEQYF; clone_size: few; d_call: -; j_call: TRBJ2-7; v_call: TRBV4-3
cdr3_nt: TGTGCCAGCAGCCCGCGACTAGCGGGGGGGCCAGCAGATACGCAGTATTTT; cdr3_aa: CASSPRLAGGPADTQYF; clone_size: many; d_call: TRBD2; j_call: TRBJ2-3; v_call: TRBV7-6
cdr3_nt: TGTGCCAGCAGCCAAATGGGCGACACTGAAGCTTTCTTT; cdr3_aa: CASSQMGDTEAFF; clone_size: few; d_call: -; j_call: TRBJ1-1; v_call: TRBV3-1
cdr3_nt: TGTGCCAGCAGCGTTTCAGGCAATGAGCAGTTCTTC; cdr3_aa: CASSVSGNEQFF; clone_size: -; d_call: -; j_call: TRBJ2-1; v_call: TRBV9
cdr3_nt: TGTGCCAGCAGTTCCCACCTGGGTAGCGGGGGAATGCAAGAGACCCAGTACTTC; cdr3_aa: CASSSHLGSGGMQETQYF; clone_size: few; d_call: TRBD2; j_call: TRBJ2-5; v_call: TRBV12-3/TRBV12-4
cdr3_nt: TGTGCCAGCAGCCAACTTCCAGGGTCAACTAATGAAAAACTGTTTTTT; cdr3_aa: CASSQLPGSTNEKLFF; clone_size: -; d_call: -; j_call: TRBJ1-4; v_call: TRBV3-1
cdr3_nt: TGTGCCTGGACGAGCGGTCCAAACATTCAGTACTTC; cdr3_aa: CAWTSGPNIQYF; clone_size: many; d_call: -; j_call: TRBJ2-4; v_call: TRBV30
cdr3_nt: TGTGCCACTAGTGTAACTAGCGGGGGGGCCTACGAGCAGTACTTC; cdr3_aa: CATSVTSGGAYEQYF; clone_size: many; d_call: TRBD2; j_call: TRBJ2-7; v_call: TRBV15
cdr3_nt: TGTGCCAGCAGCTTGACCCTGGGGGAGCAGTTCTTC; cdr3_aa: CASSLTLGEQFF; clone_size: few; d_call: -; j_call: TRBJ2-1; v_call: TRBV7-2
cdr3_nt: TGTGCCAGCAGGGCCACGGACAGCTCCTACGAGCAGTACTTC; cdr3_aa: CASRATDSSYEQYF; clone_size: few; d_call: -; j_call: TRBJ2-7; v_call: TRBV6-5
cdr3_nt: TGCAGTGCTAGTGATTCTGTCAACACTGAAGCTTTCTTT; cdr3_aa: CSASDSVNTEAFF; clone_size: -; d_call: -; j_call: TRBJ1-1; v_call: TRBV20-1
cdr3_nt: TGCGCCAGCAGGTCTGGGACTAGCTCCTACGAGCAGTACTTC; cdr3_aa: CASRSGTSSYEQYF; clone_size: many; d_call: TRBD2; j_call: TRBJ2-7; v_call: TRBV5-1
cdr3_nt: TGTGCCAGCTCAGTCCCCAGGACAGGGGGGAATCAGCCCCAGCATTTT; cdr3_aa: CASSVPRTGGNQPQHF; clone_size: -; d_call: TRBD1; j_call: TRBJ1-5; v_call: TRBV18
cdr3_nt: TGCAGCTGCCGAACCGGGACGGCAGATACGCAGTATTTT; cdr3_aa: CSCRTGTADTQYF; clone_size: many; d_call: -; j_call: TRBJ2-3; v_call: TRBV29-1
cdr3_nt: TGTGCCAGCAGCTTAGGGGGACCGCCGGGCTTC; cdr3_aa: CASSLGGPPGF; clone_size: few; d_call: -; j_call: TRBJ2-7; v_call: TRBV7-8
cdr3_nt: TGTGCCAGCAGCGTAGCGGATTTCACCGGGGAGCTGTTTTTT; cdr3_aa: CASSVADFTGELFF; clone_size: many; d_call: -; j_call: TRBJ2-2; v_call: TRBV9
cdr3_nt: TGTGCCAGCAGCTCAGTGCTCTCCTACGAGCAGTACTTC; cdr3_aa: CASSSVLSYEQYF; clone_size: few; d_call: -; j_call: TRBJ2-7; v_call: TRBV12-3/TRBV12-4
cdr3_nt: TGTGCCAGCAGCCAAACCAGGGGGCACACTGAAGCTTTCTTT; cdr3_aa: CASSQTRGHTEAFF; clone_size: -; d_call: TRBD1; j_call: TRBJ1-1; v_call: TRBV11-2
cdr3_nt: TGCAGTGCTACGGGGGAAGAGACCCAGTACTTC; cdr3_aa: CSATGEETQYF; clone_size: many; d_call: -; j_call: TRBJ2-5; v_call: TRBV20-1
cdr3_nt: TGTGCCAGCAGCCTAGCGGGGCTTAGCACAGATACGCAGTATTTT; cdr3_aa: CASSLAGLSTDTQYF; clone_size: many; d_call: TRBD2; j_call: TRBJ2-3; v_call: TRBV11-3
cdr3_nt: TGTGCCAGCAGCTTAAGTATGGATTCACCCCTCCACTTT; cdr3_aa: CASSLSMDSPLHF; clone_size: -; d_call: -; j_call: TRBJ1-6; v_call: TRBV11-2
cdr3_nt: TGTGCCAGCAGTCCCCCGGGACAGGGGAGCTATGGCTACACCTTC; cdr3_aa: CASSPPGQGSYGYTF; clone_size: few; d_call: TRBD1; j_call: TRBJ1-2; v_call: TRBV28
cdr3_nt: TGCGCCAGCAGTCTGCAGGCCGGGCTCTCGCTACGGAACTATGGCTACACCTTC; cdr3_aa: CASSLQAGLSLRNYGYTF; clone_size: many; d_call: -; j_call: TRBJ1-2; v_call: TRBV5-1
cdr3_nt: TGTGCCAGCAGTTACCACCTCACCCGACAGGGAAGCTATAGCAATCAGCCCCAGCATTTT; cdr3_aa: CASSYHLTRQGSYSNQPQHF; clone_size: -; d_call: TRBD1; j_call: TRBJ1-5; v_call: TRBV6-2/TRBV6-3